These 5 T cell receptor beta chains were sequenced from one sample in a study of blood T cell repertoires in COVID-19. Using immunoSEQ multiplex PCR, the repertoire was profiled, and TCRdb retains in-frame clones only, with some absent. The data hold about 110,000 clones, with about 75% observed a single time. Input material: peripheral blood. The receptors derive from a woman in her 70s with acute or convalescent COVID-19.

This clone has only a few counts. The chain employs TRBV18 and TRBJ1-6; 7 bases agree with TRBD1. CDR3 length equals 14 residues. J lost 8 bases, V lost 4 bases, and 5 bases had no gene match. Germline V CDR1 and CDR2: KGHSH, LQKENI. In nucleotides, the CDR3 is TGTGCCAGCTCACTCCAAGACAGGGATTCACCCCTCCACTTT. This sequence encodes CASSLQDRDSPLHF.

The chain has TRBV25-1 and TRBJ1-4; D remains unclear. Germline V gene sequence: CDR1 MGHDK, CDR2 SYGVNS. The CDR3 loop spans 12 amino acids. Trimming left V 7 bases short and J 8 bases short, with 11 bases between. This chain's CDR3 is CASNAHGEKLFF. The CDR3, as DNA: TGTGCCAGCAATGCCCATGGCGAAAAACTGTTTTTT.

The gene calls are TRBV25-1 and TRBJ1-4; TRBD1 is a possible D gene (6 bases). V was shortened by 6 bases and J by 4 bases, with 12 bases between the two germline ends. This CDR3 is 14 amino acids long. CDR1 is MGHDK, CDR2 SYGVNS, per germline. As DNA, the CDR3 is TGTGCCAGCAGCCCGGACAGAATTAATGAAAAACTGTTTTTT. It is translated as CASSPDRINEKLFF.

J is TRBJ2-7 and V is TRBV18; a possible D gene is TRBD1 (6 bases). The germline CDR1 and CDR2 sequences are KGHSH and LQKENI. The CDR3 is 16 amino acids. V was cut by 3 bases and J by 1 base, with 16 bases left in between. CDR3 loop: CASSPPDRLGSYEQYF. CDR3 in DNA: TGTGCCAGCTCACCTCCAGACAGGCTGGGATCCTACGAGCAGTACTTC. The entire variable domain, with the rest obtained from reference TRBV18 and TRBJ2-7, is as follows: NAGVMQNPRHLVRRRGQEARLRCSPMKGHSHVYWYRQLPEEGLKFMVYLQKENIIDESGMPKERFSAEFPKEGPSILRIQQVVRGDSAAYFCASSPPDRLGSYEQYFGPGTRLTVT.

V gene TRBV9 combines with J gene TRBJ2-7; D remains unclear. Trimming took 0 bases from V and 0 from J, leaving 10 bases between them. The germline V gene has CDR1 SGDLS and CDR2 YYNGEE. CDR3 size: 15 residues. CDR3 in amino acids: CASSVGGASSYEQYF. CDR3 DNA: TGTGCCAGCAGCGTAGGCGGTGCAAGCTCCTACGAGCAGTACTTC.